Shown below are 32 T cell receptor beta chains from a single sample sequenced in a study of read filtering for tumor transcriptome and immune sequencing. From about 0.4 ug of RNA, a library with molecular barcoded alpha/delta and beta/gamma adaptors was made. TCRdb ran MiXCR on the reads and lists one entry per CDR3 protein. The data show about 38,000 distinct CDR3 sequences, about 14% seen once. Specimen: a population of CD138-negative cells sorted from bone marrow. Receptors originate from a donor at least 40 years old with multiple myeloma.

This clonotype has a count of ten or more. The rearrangement links TRBV6-2 or TRBV6-3 to TRBJ2-3; maybe TRBD2 (5 bases). The ends were cut back, 3 bases at V and 4 bases at J, with 8 bases in the middle. Per germline, CDR1 MNHEY and CDR2 SVGEGT. This CDR3 region has 13 residues. The chain's CDR3 is CASSYGSADTQYF. The CDR3 DNA is TGTGCCAGCAGTTATGGTAGCGCAGATACGCAGTATTTT.

This clonotype has a count of ten or more. The rearrangement joins TRBV20-1 to TRBJ2-6; D possibly uses TRBD1 or TRBD2 (5 bases each). Germline CDR1 and CDR2: DFQATT and SNEGSKA (reference sequence). The CDR3 contains 15 residues. With 6 bases removed from V and 0 bases from J, the gap between germline ends came to 12 bases. CDR3 loop: CSATGASSGANVLTF. CDR3 nucleotide sequence: TGCAGTGCAACCGGGGCAAGCTCTGGGGCCAACGTCCTGACTTTC.

This clonotype was counted ten times or more. This chain links TRBV27 with TRBJ2-1; D assignment may be TRBD1 or TRBD2 (5 bases each). Deletions cut 3 bases from V and 0 bases from J, with 15 bases between. CDR1 is MNHEY, CDR2 SMNVEV, per germline (reference sequence). The CDR3 has 17 amino acids. The CDR3 nucleotides read TGTGCCAGCAGTTTCGGGGCAGGACCCAGCTCCTACAATGAGCAGTTCTTC. This gives the protein CASSFGAGPSSYNEQFF.

This clonotype has more than one count but fewer than ten. This chain joins TRBV14 and TRBJ2-5; D is ambiguous. CDR3 size: 14 residues. With 1 base removed from V and 2 bases from J, the gap between germline ends came to 8 bases. CDR1 SGHDN and CDR2 FVKESK come from the germline V gene. The CDR3 region has the DNA TGTGCCAGCAGCCAAGGCGGTGTACAAGAGACCCAGTACTTC. Translated: CASSQGGVQETQYF.

Many counts were recorded for this clonotype. The rearrangement uses TRBV5-1 and TRBJ2-7, with D possibly TRBD1 on 5 matching bases. Trimming shortened V by 2 bases and J by 2 bases, and 8 bases separated the two germline ends. The length of the CDR3 is 13 residues. CDR1 is SGHRS and CDR2 is YFSETQ in the germline V gene. This CDR3 reads CASSFDSTYEQYF. Here the CDR3 DNA reads TGCGCCAGCAGCTTCGACAGTACCTACGAGCAGTACTTC.

The genes are TRBV6-5 and TRBJ2-2, with D unclear. The CDR3 consists of 14 residues. The germline V gene has CDR1 MNHEY and CDR2 SVGAGI. The ends were cut back, 6 bases at V and 0 bases at J, with 8 bases in the middle. The CDR3 loop reads CASSPRANTGELFF. The CDR3, as DNA: TGTGCCAGCAGCCCTCGGGCGAACACCGGGGAGCTGTTTTTT.

Ten or more counts support this clonotype. The gene calls are TRBV19 and TRBJ2-1, with D unclear. The CDR3 is made up of 14 amino acids. V was clipped by 1 base and J by 2 bases, with 6 bases between them. Germline V gene sequence: CDR1 LNHDA, CDR2 SQIVND (reference sequence). The CDR3 nucleotides are TGTGCCAGTAGTATAGGGAAAGCCTACAATGAGCAGTTCTTC. Translated, it gives CASSIGKAYNEQFF.

This clonotype was seen ten or more times. The chain employs TRBV20-1 and TRBJ2-3; D tentatively fits TRBD1 or TRBD2 (6 bases each). Germline V gene sequence: CDR1 DFQATT, CDR2 SNEGSKA (reference sequence). The CDR3 extends over 13 amino acids. The V end was cut by 1 base, the J end by 6 bases, with 11 bases between. The CDR3 region has the DNA TGCAGTGCTAGAGTGGGGGGCGTTGATACGCAGTATTTT. This encodes CSARVGGVDTQYF.

The chain has TRBV15 and TRBJ1-3, with D unclear. The germline V and J ends were trimmed by 6 bases and 0 bases, with 9 bases remaining between them. CDR3 length: 14 residues. CDR1 is LNHNV, CDR2 YYDKDF, per germline (reference sequence). The CDR3 loop is CATRTGNSGNTIYF. The CDR3 bases are TGTGCCACCAGGACCGGGAACTCTGGAAACACCATATATTTT.

This clonotype has a handful of counts. This likely reflects a read error, since a far larger clone is one base away. The CDR3 coding sequence is TGTGCCAGCAGCTTCTCGGGAGCCCAGGGCGATGAGCAGTTCTTC. It yields the protein CASSFSGAQGDEQFF. This chain connects TRBV11-1 to TRBJ2-1; D is possibly TRBD2 (6 bases). The CDR3 loop spans 15 amino acids. V was shortened by 3 bases and J by 8 bases, with 17 bases between the two germline ends. Germline loops: CDR1 SGHAT, CDR2 FQDESV (reference sequence).

This clonotype was seen a single time. The chain couples TRBV6-2 or TRBV6-3 to TRBJ2-4, with 9 bases matching TRBD1. Germline trimming cut 6 bases from V and 7 bases from J; bases unmatched to any gene: 16. The CDR3 runs 17 residues. Germline loops: CDR1 MNHEY, CDR2 SVGEGT. The CDR3 DNA follows: TGTGCCAGCAGAGCACCTATCCGGGACAGGGTTCGGAACATTCAGTACTTC. Amino acid sequence: CASRAPIRDRVRNIQYF.

This rearrangement joins TRBV11-2 to TRBJ2-5, with no clear D. Deletions cut 0 bases from V and 7 bases from J, with 12 bases between. The CDR3 contains 14 residues. Germline values: CDR1 SGHAT, CDR2 FQNNGV. The CDR3 spells CASSLDQDLGTQYF. CDR3 nucleotide sequence: TGTGCCAGCAGCTTAGATCAGGACCTCGGGACCCAGTACTTC.

This clonotype has at least ten counts. V gene TRBV20-1 combines with J gene TRBJ1-3; TRBD1 is a possible D gene (6 bases). Deletions cut 6 bases from V and 4 bases from J, with 10 bases between. The CDR3 sequence is 12 residues long. Germline V CDR1 and CDR2: DFQATT, SNEGSKA (reference sequence). This CDR3 reads CSAQGAGNTIYF. The CDR3 DNA follows: TGCAGTGCACAGGGAGCGGGAAACACCATATATTTT.

The gene calls are TRBV5-1 and TRBJ2-2; D call uncertain. Germline V gene data show CDR1 as SGHRS and CDR2 as YFSETQ. The CDR3 contains 15 residues. Between the trimmed V and J ends, which lost 0 bases and 4 bases, there was a span of 10 bases. The CDR3 sequence is CASSLVGLSTGELFF. CDR3 coding DNA: TGCGCCAGCAGCTTGGTAGGGCTGAGCACCGGGGAGCTGTTTTTT.

Comment on this clonotype: Germline is not matched at one junction end, which may reflect a read error. The J gene is TRBJ1-5, the V gene TRBV18; TRBD1 might be the D (5 bases). This CDR3 spans 14 amino acids. Germline assignment: CDR1 KGHSH and CDR2 LQKENI. CDR3: CASSPGAWDQSQHF. The CDR3 DNA reads as TGTGCCAGCTCACCCGGGGCATGGGATCAGTCCCAGCATTTT.

In this sample, this clonotype is medium-sized. The rearrangement links TRBV7-6 to TRBJ1-4; 10 bases are shared with TRBD1. With V trimmed by 5 bases and J by 7 bases, 4 bases remained unmatched. The length of the CDR3 is 14 residues. Germline V gives CDR1 SGHVS, CDR2 FNYEAQ. CDR3 sequence reads: CASSQGQGSEKLFF. The CDR3 DNA reads as TGTGCCAGCAGCCAGGGACAGGGGAGTGAAAAACTGTTTTTT.

The rearrangement links TRBV7-9 to TRBJ1-1, with a tentative D call TRBD1 (5 bases). This CDR3 comprises 14 residues. With 5 bases removed from V and 5 bases from J, the gap between germline ends came to 15 bases. CDR1 SEHNR and CDR2 FQNEAQ come from the germline V gene (reference sequence). CDR3 sequence (DNA): TGTGCCAGCAGCAATCCGGGACGGGGGACTGAAGCTTTCTTT. Its protein is CASSNPGRGTEAFF. Combining the CDR3 with reference TRBV7-9 and TRBJ1-1 gives the whole variable domain DTGVSQNPRHKITKRGQNVTFRCDPISEHNRLYWYRQTLGQGPEFLTYFQNEAQLEKSRLLSDRFSAERPKGSFSTLEIQRTEQGDSAMYLCASSNPGRGTEAFFGQGTRLTVV.

The sample holds one count of this clonotype. The junction and the germline gene differ at one end; a read error may be behind it. The V call is TRBV20-1, the J call TRBJ1-1; D not resolved. This CDR3 has 13 amino acids. In germline, CDR1 is DFQATT, CDR2 SNEGSKA (reference sequence). The CDR3 DNA follows: TGCAGTGCCCCTCGCAGGATAAACACTGAGGCTTTCTTT. This encodes CSAPRRINTEAFF.

With respect to this clonotype: A single base separates this from a much larger clone, so it may be a read error. The conserved closing phenylalanine or tryptophan is absent in this CDR3, likely reflecting a read error. The chain uses TRBV5-6 and TRBJ1-2; a weak D match, TRBD1 (5 bases). The CDR3 loop spans 13 amino acids. Trimming left V 5 bases short and J 2 bases short, with 10 bases between. The germline V gene encodes CDR1 SGHDT and CDR2 YYEEEE. This CDR3 reads CASRLTVNYGYTL. The CDR3 DNA reads TGTGCCAGCAGGTTGACAGTCAACTATGGCTACACCCTC.

This clonotype appeared many times. The chain links TRBV2 to TRBJ1-1; 7 bases align to TRBD1. The CDR3 totals 13 residues. Germline V gene lookup returns CDR1 SNHLY and CDR2 FYNNEI. J lost 5 bases, V lost 6 bases, and 6 bases had no gene match. As DNA, the CDR3 is TGTGCCAGCAGCGAGACAGGGCGGACTGAAGCTTTCTTT. This encodes CASSETGRTEAFF.

The sample holds many counts of this clonotype. The chain uses TRBV21-1 and TRBJ1-5; whether TRBD1, the table's D call, matches the DNA was not checked. TRBV21-1 is marked as a pseudogene. This CDR3 has 16 residues. In nucleotides, the CDR3 is TGTGCCAGCAGCAAAGCCGACAGGGGATTATCTCAGCCCCAGCATTTT. This encodes CASSKADRGLSQPQHF.

At least ten counts were recorded for this clonotype. The genes are TRBV18 and TRBJ2-1; the D is unclear. Trimming cost V 1 base and J 3 bases, with 7 bases left between them. The CDR3 is 14 residues long. CDR1 and CDR2 from the germline V gene are KGHSH and LQKENI. The CDR3 DNA reads TGTGCCAGCTCACCACTAACCGACTACAATGAGCAGTTCTTC. Residues: CASSPLTDYNEQFF.

This clonotype was seen many times. CDR3 sequence (DNA): TGTGCCAGCAGTGAAGAAGGGACAGGGGTCACTGAAGCTTTCTTT. Translating gives CASSEEGTGVTEAFF. The V gene is TRBV2, the J gene TRBJ1-1; 10 nucleotides line up with TRBD1. Germline V CDR1 and CDR2: SNHLY, FYNNEI. The CDR3 covers 15 residues. V gave up 1 base and J gave up 4 bases; unmatched junction bases: 3. Filled out from reference TRBV2 and TRBJ1-1, the complete variable domain reads EPEVTQTPSHQVTQMGQEVILRCVPISNHLYFYWYRQILGQKVEFLVSFYNNEISEKSEIFDDQFSVERPDGSNFTLKIRSTKLEDSAMYFCASSEEGTGVTEAFFGQGTRLTVV.

A single count supports this clonotype. The missing conserved phenylalanine or tryptophan at the end of this CDR3 makes a read error likely. The chain is built from TRBV11-1 and TRBJ2-1; D tentatively fits TRBD1 or TRBD2 (5 bases each). CDR3 length: 15 residues. Trimming shortened V by 3 bases and J by 6 bases, and 15 bases separated the two germline ends. Germline values: CDR1 SGHAT, CDR2 FQDESV (reference sequence). The CDR3 sequence: CASSFSGTQGNEQFS. The CDR3 nucleotides read TGTGCCAGCAGCTTCTCGGGAACCCAGGGCAATGAGCAGTTCTCC.

This clonotype was detected ten times or more. V is TRBV29-1 and J is TRBJ1-4, with a possible D match to TRBD1 (5 bases). CDR1 and CDR2 from the germline V gene are SQVTM and ANQGSEA. V lost 6 bases, J lost 4 bases, and 12 bases lay in between. The CDR3 is 13 residues long. For the CDR3, the DNA is TGCAGCGTCTGGGGACGGGGTAATGAAAAACTGTTTTTT. It is translated as CSVWGRGNEKLFF.

This clonotype was seen many times. This chain joins TRBV4-1 and TRBJ2-2; D possibly corresponds to TRBD2 (6 bases). CDR1 is MGHRA and CDR2 is YSYEKL in the germline V gene. Trimming left V 4 bases short and J 0 bases short, with 12 bases between. The CDR3 length is 16 residues. The CDR3 coding sequence is TGCGCCAGCAGCCCTCGGGCGGGATCGAACACCGGGGAGCTGTTTTTT. Protein sequence: CASSPRAGSNTGELFF.

This clonotype was recorded many times. This sequence joins TRBV7-8 and TRBJ2-5; D possibly corresponds to TRBD2 (6 bases). The CDR3 totals 15 residues. Trimming took 6 bases from V and 5 from J, leaving 19 bases between them. Germline CDR1 and CDR2: SGHVS and FQNEAQ. The CDR3 nucleotides read TGTGCCAGCAGTCATTTGGGGGGTCGGGGGGAGACCCAGTACTTC. It codes for CASSHLGGRGETQYF.

Ten or more counts support this clonotype. The V gene is TRBV2, the J gene TRBJ2-7; 7 bases are a match to TRBD1. The CDR3 runs to 11 residues. CDR1 and CDR2 (germline): SNHLY, FYNNEI. V gave up 10 bases and J gave up 4 bases; unmatched junction bases: 4. DNA for the CDR3: TGTGCCATAGGGACAGATTACGAGCAGTACTTC. This gives the protein CAIGTDYEQYF.

This clonotype has a count of ten or more. DNA of the CDR3: TGTGCCAGCAGCCCAGCTCAGGGTTCTGGGGCCAACGTCCTGACTTTC. It encodes CASSPAQGSGANVLTF. This chain links TRBV7-3 with TRBJ2-6; TRBD1 might be the D (5 bases). The germline CDR1 and CDR2 sequences are SGHTA and FQGTGA. This CDR3 is 16 amino acids long. Trimming removed 5 bases from V and 1 base from J, with 12 bases in between. Variable domain in full (rest from reference TRBV7-3 and TRBJ2-6): GAGVSQTPSNKVTEKGKYVELRCDPISGHTALYWYRQSLGQGPEFLIYFQGTGAADDSGLPNDRFFAVRPEGSVSTLKIQRTERGDSAVYLCASSPAQGSGANVLTFGAGSRLTVL.

This clonotype was observed many times. This sequence joins TRBV6-6 and TRBJ2-2; TRBD1 aligns across 7 bases. In germline, CDR1 is MNHNY, CDR2 SVGAGI (reference sequence). The CDR3 runs 13 residues. Trimming removed 10 bases from V and 4 bases from J; junction bases left unmatched: 6. In nucleotides, the CDR3 is TGTGCCACTGCCCGGGACAGCACCGGGGAGCTGTTTTTT. Translating it yields CATARDSTGELFF.

This clonotype came up many times. V gene TRBV20-1 combines with J gene TRBJ2-1; 12 nucleotides match TRBD2. The V gene's germline CDR1 is DFQATT and CDR2 SNEGSKA (reference sequence). V was pared by 3 bases and J by 2 bases, with 8 bases of the junction left unmatched. CDR3 length equals 17 residues. CDR3 protein: CSARAGLAGLAYNEQFF. In DNA form, the CDR3 reads TGCAGTGCTAGGGCTGGACTAGCGGGGTTAGCCTACAATGAGCAGTTCTTC.

This clonotype was picked up many times. The rearrangement uses TRBV7-9 and TRBJ2-3; D call uncertain. V was clipped by 3 bases and J by 2 bases, with 15 bases between them. The CDR3 is 16 amino acids. In germline, CDR1 is SEHNR, CDR2 FQNEAQ (reference sequence). For the CDR3, the DNA is TGTGCCAGCAGCTTGTTGAGGAATTGGGACACAGATACGCAGTATTTT. It yields the protein CASSLLRNWDTDTQYF.